The clone carrying this T cell receptor beta chain was seen many times. What it recognizes is unknown. TCRdb re-analysed the reads in MiXCR, keeping a single row per CDR3 protein. Among 310,000 or so distinct CDR3 sequences, about 8.8% were seen once, and the ten largest hold more than 2.5%. The record originates from a study of T cell repertoires in cytomegalovirus infection. Across the study: It was the public TCR beta signatures that indicated both CMV infection and matching HLA type. Whole-study findings and limits: There were carriers of CMV plus the relevant HLA, and cumulative public TCR beta family frequency identified them. Across the ex vivo response, the dominant clonotypes were HLA-C-restricted CMV-specific TCR beta clonotypes.

In germline, CDR1 is SGHRS, CDR2 YFSETQ. The CDR3 has 16 amino acids. Trimming took 3 bases from V and 0 from J; bases not matched to a gene: 7. V is TRBV5-1 and J is TRBJ1-1, with 8 bases that match TRBD1. The TCR sequence derives from a human donor in good health (CMV status not recorded). Some clones in this sample may be carry-over from other donors' samples. Sequenced material: PBMCs. CDR3 sequence (DNA): TGCGCCAGCAGCTCGGACAGGGCAACAATGAACACTGAAGCTTTCTTT. Its translation is CASSSDRATMNTEAFF.